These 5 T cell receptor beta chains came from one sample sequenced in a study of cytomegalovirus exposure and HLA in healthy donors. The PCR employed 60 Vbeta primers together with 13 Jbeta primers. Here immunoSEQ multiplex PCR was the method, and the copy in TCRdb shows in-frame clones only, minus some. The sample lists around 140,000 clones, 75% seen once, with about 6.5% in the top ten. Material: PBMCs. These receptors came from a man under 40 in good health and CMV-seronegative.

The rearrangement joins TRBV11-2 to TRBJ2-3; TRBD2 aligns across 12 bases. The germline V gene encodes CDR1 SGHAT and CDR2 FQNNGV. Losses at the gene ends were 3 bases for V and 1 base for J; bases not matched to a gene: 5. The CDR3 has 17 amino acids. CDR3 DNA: TGTGCCAGCAGCTTCGGGCCTAGCGGGAGGGGCACAGATACGCAGTATTTT. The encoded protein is CASSFGPSGRGTDTQYF. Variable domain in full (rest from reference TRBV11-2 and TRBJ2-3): EAGVAQSPRYKIIEKRQSVAFWCNPISGHATLYWYQQILGQGPKLLIQFQNNGVVDDSQLPKDRFSAERLKGVDSTLKIQPAKLEDSAVYLCASSFGPSGRGTDTQYFGPGTRLTVL.

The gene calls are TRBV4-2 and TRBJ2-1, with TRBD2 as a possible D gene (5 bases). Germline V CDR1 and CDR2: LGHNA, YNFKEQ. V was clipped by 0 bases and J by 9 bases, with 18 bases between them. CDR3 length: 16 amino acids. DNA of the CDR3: TGTGCCAGCAGCCAAGATAGGTACGGGCTAGCAAGTGAGCAGTTCTTC. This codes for CASSQDRYGLASEQFF.

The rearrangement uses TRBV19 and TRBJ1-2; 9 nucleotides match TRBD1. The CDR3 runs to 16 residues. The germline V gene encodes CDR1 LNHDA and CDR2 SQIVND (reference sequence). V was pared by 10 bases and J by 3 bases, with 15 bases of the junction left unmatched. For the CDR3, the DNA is TGTGCCATTGCCACACAACCCGGGACAGGGTACTATGGCTACACCTTC. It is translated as CAIATQPGTGYYGYTF.

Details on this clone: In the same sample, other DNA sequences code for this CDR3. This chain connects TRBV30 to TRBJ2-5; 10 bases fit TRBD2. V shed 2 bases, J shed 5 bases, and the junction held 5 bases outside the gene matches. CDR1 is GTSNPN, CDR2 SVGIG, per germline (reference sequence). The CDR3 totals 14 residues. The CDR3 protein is CAWSRLAGGETQYF. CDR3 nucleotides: TGTGCCTGGAGTCGACTAGCGGGCGGGGAGACCCAGTACTTC.

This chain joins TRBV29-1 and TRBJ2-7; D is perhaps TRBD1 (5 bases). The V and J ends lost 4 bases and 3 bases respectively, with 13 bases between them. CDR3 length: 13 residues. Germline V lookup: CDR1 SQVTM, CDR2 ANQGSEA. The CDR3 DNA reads TGCAGCGTTGTGCGGCAGGGTCACTACGAGCAGTACTTC. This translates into CSVVRQGHYEQYF.